The TCR beta chain described here comes from a study of shared clonotypes between healthy human individuals. Study-level results: It was the non-shared clonotypes that had lower generation probabilities than clonotypes shared by all four donors.

Original methodology: Junction-only sequences without quality scores were provided by ImmunoSEQ, so filtering was different. Measured with immunoSEQ multiplex PCR; TCRdb has only the in-frame clones, and not every one. The V and J calls and the clone size are those of that table, but D and trimming were determined from the DNA. The repertoire holds over a million clones, with 75% to 85% as singletons. From germline, CDR1 is SGHAT and CDR2 FQNNGV. Trimming at V came to 4 bases and at J to 4 bases, leaving 5 bases not matched to a gene. The CDR3 has 18 residues. There are a few counts of this clone. The antigen is undetermined.

J is TRBJ2-6 and V is TRBV11-2; 15 positions match TRBD2. Sequencing used memory CD4+ T cells from PBMCs. As to subset: CD45RA-negative fraction. This receptor was obtained from a man between 18 and 29 years old in good health. Some clones in this sample may be carry-over from other donors' samples. CDR3 protein: CASSSRTSGRGGANVLTF. DNA of the CDR3: TGTGCCAGCAGCTCGCGGACTAGCGGGAGGGGCGGGGCCAACGTCCTGACTTTC.